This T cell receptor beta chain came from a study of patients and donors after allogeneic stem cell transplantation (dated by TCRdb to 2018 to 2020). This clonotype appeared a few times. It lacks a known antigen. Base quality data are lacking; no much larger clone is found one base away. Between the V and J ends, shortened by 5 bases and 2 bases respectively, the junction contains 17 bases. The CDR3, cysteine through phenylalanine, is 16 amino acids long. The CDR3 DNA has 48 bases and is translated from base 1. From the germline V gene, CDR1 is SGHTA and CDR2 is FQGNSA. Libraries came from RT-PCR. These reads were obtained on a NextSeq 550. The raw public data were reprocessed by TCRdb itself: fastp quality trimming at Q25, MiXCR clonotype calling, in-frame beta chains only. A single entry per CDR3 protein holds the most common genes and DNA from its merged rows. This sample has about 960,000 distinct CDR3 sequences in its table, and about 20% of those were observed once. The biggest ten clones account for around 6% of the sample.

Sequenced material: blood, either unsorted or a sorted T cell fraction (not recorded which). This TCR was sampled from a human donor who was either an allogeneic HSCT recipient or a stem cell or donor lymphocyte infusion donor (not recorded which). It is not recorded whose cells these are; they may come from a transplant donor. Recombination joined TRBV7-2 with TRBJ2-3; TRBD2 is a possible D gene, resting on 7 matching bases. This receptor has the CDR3 CASSPHGRDNTDTQYF. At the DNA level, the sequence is TGTGCCAGCAGCCCCCATGGGAGGGACAACACAGATACGCAGTATTTT.